Below, 24 T cell receptor beta chains from the same sample are listed, as sequenced in a study of blood T cell repertoires in COVID-19. The assay was immunoSEQ multiplex PCR, and TCRdb's table has in-frame clones only and misses some. Of about 280,000 clones in the sample, around 86% are singletons; the top ten hold approximately 0.94%. The sequenced sample was peripheral blood. The receptors shown here come from a woman aged 40 to 50 who had recovered from COVID-19.

This clone has a single count. The chain uses TRBV5-8 and TRBJ2-1, with D possibly matching TRBD2 (6 bases). Trimming took 4 bases from V and 0 from J, leaving 11 bases between them. The CDR3 spans 15 residues. Per germline, CDR1 SGHTS and CDR2 YDEGEE. CDR3 sequence (DNA): TGTGCCAGCAGCGCCGCGGGGTACTCCTACAATGAGCAGTTCTTC. It codes for CASSAAGYSYNEQFF.

The chain uses TRBV5-4 and TRBJ2-3; D uncertain. Trimming left V 0 bases short and J 1 base short, with 12 bases between. Germline CDR1 reads SGHNT; CDR2 reads YYREEE (reference sequence). The CDR3 extends over 16 amino acids. The CDR3 is CASSLDVSRGTDTQYF. DNA for the CDR3: TGTGCCAGCAGCTTGGATGTGAGCCGGGGCACAGATACGCAGTATTTT.

The V gene is TRBV24-1, the J gene TRBJ2-2, with 7 bases identical to TRBD1. Trimming took 3 bases from V and 0 from J; bases not matched to a gene: 3. The germline V gene has CDR1 KGHDR and CDR2 SFDVKD. The CDR3 length is 16 residues. CDR3 sequence (DNA): TGTGCCACCAGTGATCCGGGACAGTCGAACACCGGGGAGCTGTTTTTT. This encodes CATSDPGQSNTGELFF.

The CDR3 reads CASSQMTGVTGELFF. The DNA of the CDR3 is TGTGCCAGCAGCCAAATGACAGGGGTTACCGGGGAGCTGTTTTTT. V usage is TRBV3-1 (or the pseudogene TRBV3-2) and J usage is TRBJ2-2; the match to TRBD1 covers 8 bases. CDR3 size: 15 residues. V was pared by 2 bases and J by 5 bases, with 4 bases of the junction left unmatched. Germline V CDR1 and CDR2: LGHDT, YNNKEL (reference sequence).

The chain recombines TRBV7-9 with TRBJ2-1; 7 bases match TRBD2. V lost 2 bases and J lost 0; bases outside the gene matches: 7. CDR1 SEHNR and CDR2 FQNEAQ come from the germline V gene (reference sequence). CDR3 length: 17 amino acids. CDR3 in DNA: TGTGCCAGCAGCTTATGGGGGGAGGGGACCTCCTACAATGAGCAGTTCTTC. It encodes CASSLWGEGTSYNEQFF.

The chain joins TRBV18 to TRBJ1-2; D remains ambiguous. V shed 3 bases and J shed 0 bases, with 11 bases lying between them. CDR1 is KGHSH and CDR2 is LQKENI in the germline V gene. The CDR3 has 15 amino acids. The CDR3 loop is CASSPDTPANYGYTF. The DNA of the CDR3 is TGTGCCAGCTCACCCGACACACCAGCTAACTATGGCTACACCTTC.

This clone came up once. DNA of the CDR3: TGTGCCAGCAGCCAAGGTGGGCTAGCGGCCTACAATGAGCAGTTCTTC. Residues: CASSQGGLAAYNEQFF. The J gene is TRBJ2-1, the V gene TRBV14; TRBD2 matches 7 bases. The CDR3 is 16 amino acids. V gave up 1 base and J gave up 2 bases; unmatched junction bases: 5. The germline V gene encodes CDR1 SGHDN and CDR2 FVKESK.

This chain links TRBV30 with TRBJ1-5; 11 positions agree with TRBD1. The germline V gene has CDR1 GTSNPN and CDR2 SVGIG (reference sequence). The CDR3 totals 18 residues. J gave up 4 bases and V 0 bases, and 11 bases lay outside the gene matches. As DNA, the CDR3 is TGTGCCTGGAGTGTTGCCTTCGGACAGGGGGCTCGGAATCAGCCCCAGCATTTT. This translates into CAWSVAFGQGARNQPQHF.

The chain has TRBV28 and TRBJ1-2, with 7 bases identical to TRBD1. Trimming cost V 5 bases and J 4 bases; bases outside gene matches: 7. The CDR3 runs 14 residues. Germline CDR1 MDHEN, CDR2 SYDVKM. The CDR3 is CASSATGVGYGYTF. The CDR3 bases are TGTGCCAGCAGTGCTACAGGGGTGGGCTATGGCTACACCTTC.

The chain couples TRBV19 to TRBJ2-3; D possibly corresponds to TRBD2 (6 bases). The CDR3 totals 14 residues. Germline CDR1 is LNHDA and CDR2 is SQIVND (reference sequence). V was clipped by 1 base and J by 6 bases, with 11 bases between them. CDR3 nucleotide sequence: TGTGCCAGTAGTATAGGAGGCGGGGCGGATACGCAGTATTTT. This translates into CASSIGGGADTQYF.

The chain combines TRBV19 with TRBJ2-2; the D gene is possibly TRBD1 (6 bases). The CDR3 totals 15 residues. In germline, CDR1 is LNHDA, CDR2 SQIVND (reference sequence). Trimming pared 3 bases from V and 3 bases from J, leaving 11 bases between. CDR3 residues: CASSMGPGDTGELFF. DNA for the CDR3: TGTGCCAGTAGTATGGGCCCAGGGGACACCGGGGAGCTGTTTTTT.

The genes are TRBV11-2 and TRBJ2-7, with a possible D match to TRBD2 (5 bases). The CDR3 spans 16 residues. Trimming took 4 bases from V and 1 from J, leaving 17 bases between them. Germline V gene sequence: CDR1 SGHAT, CDR2 FQNNGV. The CDR3 sequence is CASSSRGAVSSYEQYF. The CDR3 DNA reads TGTGCCAGCAGCTCAAGAGGAGCGGTGAGTTCCTACGAGCAGTACTTC.

This chain links TRBV6-1 with TRBJ2-7; no firm D call. Germline assignment: CDR1 MNHNS and CDR2 SASEGT. Trimming removed 6 bases from V and 2 bases from J, with 11 bases in between. This CDR3 spans 13 amino acids. CDR3: CASRDSRTYEQYF. In DNA, the CDR3 is TGTGCCAGCAGAGACTCAAGGACCTACGAGCAGTACTTC.

The gene calls are TRBV7-9 and TRBJ2-1; TRBD2 aligns across 10 bases. There are 16 residues in the CDR3. V shed 5 bases and J 8 bases; nucleotides not matched to a gene: 12. Per the germline V gene, CDR1 is SEHNR and CDR2 is FQNEAQ (reference sequence). CDR3 in DNA: TGTGCCAGCAGCCCTCAACCGGGACTAGCGACCCATGAGCAGTTCTTC. The encoded protein is CASSPQPGLATHEQFF.

The rearrangement links TRBV7-3 to TRBJ2-5, with 10 nucleotides matching TRBD2. V was clipped by 2 bases and J by 4 bases; unmatched bases: 7. The CDR3 contains 16 residues. Germline-derived CDR1 and CDR2 are SGHTA and FQGTGA. The CDR3 here is CASSLGLAGAGETQYF. The CDR3, as DNA: TGTGCCAGCAGCTTAGGTCTAGCGGGAGCTGGAGAGACCCAGTACTTC.

The chain couples TRBV19 to TRBJ1-1; maybe TRBD1 (5 bases). The CDR3 spans 13 residues. CDR1 is LNHDA, CDR2 SQIVND, per germline (reference sequence). V lost 7 bases to trimming and J lost 0 bases, with 9 bases between them. The CDR3 nucleotides read TGTGCCAGTAAGACAGCCATGAACACTGAAGCTTTCTTT. This encodes CASKTAMNTEAFF.

The chain has TRBV21-1 and TRBJ2-7; the table gives TRBD2 as D, unverified against the DNA. TRBV21-1 is a recognized pseudogene. This CDR3 region has 19 residues. CDR3 in amino acids: CASSKIPPYLAGARHEQYF. The CDR3 bases are TGTGCCAGCAGCAAAATCCCCCCCTATCTAGCGGGAGCCCGCCACGAGCAGTACTTC.

This clone showed up just once. The CDR3 nucleotides read TGTGCCAGCAGCGTAGATCTAGCGGCTAGTACAGATACGCAGTATTTT. Its translation: CASSVDLAASTDTQYF. The V call is TRBV9, the J call TRBJ2-3, with TRBD2 matching 7 bases. The CDR3 totals 16 residues. The germline gives CDR1 SGDLS, CDR2 YYNGEE. Germline trimming cut 0 bases from V and 3 bases from J; bases unmatched to any gene: 7.

The chain recombines TRBV11-1 with TRBJ2-7, with D perhaps matching TRBD1 (5 bases). The germline CDR1 and CDR2 sequences are SGHAT and FQDESV (reference sequence). V lost 5 bases and J 3 bases, leaving 8 bases between the germline ends. The CDR3 has 12 residues. The CDR3 sequence: CASSPTVYEQYF. The CDR3 coding sequence is TGTGCCAGCAGCCCGACAGTCTACGAGCAGTACTTC.

This chain links TRBV5-1 with TRBJ2-7; D is undetermined. This CDR3 contains 14 residues. Looked up from germline, CDR1 is SGHRS and CDR2 is YFSETQ. Trimming cost V 5 bases and J 6 bases, with 18 bases left between them. Here the CDR3 DNA reads TGCGCCAGCAGTTCACGGCCGGGTTCGGGCGAGCAGTACTTC. Protein: CASSSRPGSGEQYF.

The chain is built from TRBV9 and TRBJ1-1; perhaps TRBD1 as D (5 bases). With 0 bases removed from V and 0 bases from J, the gap between germline ends came to 9 bases. The length of the CDR3 is 15 residues. In germline, CDR1 is SGDLS, CDR2 YYNGEE. The CDR3 nucleotides read TGTGCCAGCAGCGTAGTAACAGGAGTGAACACTGAAGCTTTCTTT. Amino acid sequence: CASSVVTGVNTEAFF.

The sample holds one count of this clone. The rearrangement uses TRBV4-2 and TRBJ2-3, with 8 bases aligning to TRBD2. The CDR3 totals 18 residues. The ends lost 0 bases at V and 0 bases at J; junction bases unmatched: 8. Per germline, CDR1 LGHNA and CDR2 YNFKEQ. CDR3 region: CASSQDSGDHPSTDTQYF. The CDR3 nucleotides are TGTGCCAGCAGCCAAGATAGCGGGGACCACCCTAGCACAGATACGCAGTATTTT.

Of note for this clone: A junction end diverges from the germline sequence, so it may reflect a read error. This chain links TRBV5-1 with TRBJ1-1; possibly TRBD1 for D (6 bases). Germline values: CDR1 SGHRS, CDR2 YFSETQ. The CDR3 extends over 15 amino acids. The CDR3 sequence is CTSSLADSLNTEAFF. CDR3 bases: TGCACCAGCAGCTTGGCGGACAGCCTGAACACTGAAGCTTTCTTT.

The chain couples TRBV2 to TRBJ1-4, with D hard to call. V dropped 2 bases and J dropped 8 bases, with 9 bases sitting between them. There are 13 residues in the CDR3. Germline lookup yields CDR1 SNHLY and CDR2 FYNNEI. CDR3 DNA: TGTGCCAGCAGTGAAAGAAGAGGAGAAAAACTGTTTTTT. As protein: CASSERRGEKLFF.